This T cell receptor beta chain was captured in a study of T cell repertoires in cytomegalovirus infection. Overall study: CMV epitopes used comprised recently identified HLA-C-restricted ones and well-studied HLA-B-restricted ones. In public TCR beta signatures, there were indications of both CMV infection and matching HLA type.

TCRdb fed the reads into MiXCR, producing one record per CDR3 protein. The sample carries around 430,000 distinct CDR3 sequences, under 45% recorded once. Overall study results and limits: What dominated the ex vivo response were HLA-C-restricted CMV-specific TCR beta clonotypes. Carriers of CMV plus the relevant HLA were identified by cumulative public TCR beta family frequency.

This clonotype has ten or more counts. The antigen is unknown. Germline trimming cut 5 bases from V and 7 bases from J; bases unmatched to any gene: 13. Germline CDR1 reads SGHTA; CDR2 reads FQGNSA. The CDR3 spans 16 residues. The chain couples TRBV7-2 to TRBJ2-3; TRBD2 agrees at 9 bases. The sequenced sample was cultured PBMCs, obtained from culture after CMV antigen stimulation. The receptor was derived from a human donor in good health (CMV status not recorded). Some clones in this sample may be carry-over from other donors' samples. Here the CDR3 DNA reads TGTGCCAGCAGCCGGATCGATAGCGGGGGCTCAAATACGCAGTATTTT. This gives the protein CASSRIDSGGSNTQYF.